A selection of T cell receptor beta chains follows, all from one sample in a study of T-cell memory formation after mild COVID-19. TCRdb independently ran MiXCR on the 5' RACE reads; one entry per CDR3 protein. The repertoire holds 540,000 or so distinct CDR3 sequences, with roughly 22% as singletons. Sequences were obtained from PBMCs or a T cell subset sorted from them (not recorded which). These receptors came from an adult woman who had mild COVID-19 (a few samples of this study predate the infection). Cell type and time point are not known. Each CDR3 is given without its conserved first and last residue. The order of the fields is V gene, J gene, CDR3 protein.

TRBV7-3,TRBJ2-1,ASSPGLAGDEQF
TRBV4-3,TRBJ2-2,ASSQEVGSGELF
TRBV6-4,TRBJ2-1,ARTDYNEQF
TRBV20-1,TRBJ2-7,SAHRAYEQY
TRBV9,TRBJ2-7,ASSVGDDTGEQY
TRBV5-6,TRBJ2-5,ASSLGQGLGETQY
TRBV5-1,TRBJ2-5,ASSLNGPAGVSETQY
TRBV7-3,TRBJ2-5,ASSQGLARGQETQY
TRBV6-1,TRBJ2-7,ASSEGGGVIYEQY
TRBV11-2,TRBJ2-2,ASSFRVALANTGELF
TRBV18,TRBJ2-7,ASSGQGSSYEQY
TRBV5-5,TRBJ1-2,ASLAPGVGAGYT
TRBV5-6,TRBJ1-4,ASSLGGENEKLF
TRBV7-9,TRBJ2-2,ASSPVPGPGELF
TRBV20-1,TRBJ2-1,SATTSGGTFYEQF
TRBV5-1,TRBJ1-6,ASSRPAGEPLH
TRBV7-8,TRBJ2-5,ASSFREKQETQY
TRBV15,TRBJ2-3,ATNPTQLTDTQY
TRBV18,TRBJ2-4,ASSPPGVRRNIQY
TRBV7-3,TRBJ1-1,ASSSTPQEREAF
TRBV12-3/TRBV12-4,TRBJ1-1,ASSLGQPLGTEAF
TRBV7-2,TRBJ2-3,ASRPALAGTDTQY
TRBV6-5,TRBJ2-6,ASSYSGGSGANVLT
TRBV7-8,TRBJ2-1,ASSLELIAGGTYNEQF
TRBV12-5,TRBJ1-5,ASGLDTGYSNQPQH
TRBV12-3/TRBV12-4,TRBJ2-7,ASSFLPGNPYEQY
TRBV7-2,TRBJ2-3,ASSPDSSGRTDTQY
TRBV12-3/TRBV12-4,TRBJ2-7,ASSLLAGYEQY